The 3 T cell receptor beta chains below all came from one sample that was sequenced in a study of graft-versus-host responses after intestinal transplantation. Sequencing was performed with immunoSEQ multiplex PCR; in TCRdb, only in-frame clones are kept and a portion is missing. Of 35,000 to 40,000 clones in the sample, less than 90% are singletons; the top ten hold 3% to 4%. The sequencing used PBMCs, collected roughly 1,000 days after transplant. These receptors were obtained from a human patient who received an intestinal transplant, so some T cells may come from the graft donor.

This clone was observed a few times. The genes are TRBV9 and TRBJ2-3, with 9 bases matching TRBD2. The CDR3 covers 14 residues. The junction had 6 bases not matched to a gene; V was cut back by 3 bases and J by 7 bases. In germline, CDR1 is SGDLS, CDR2 YYNGEE. The CDR3 DNA follows: TGTGCCAGCAGCGACGGGACTAGCAAAAATACGCAGTATTTT. Translation gives CASSDGTSKNTQYF.

The V and J genes are TRBV9 and TRBJ2-5; D is perhaps TRBD1 (6 bases). The V end was cut by 2 bases, the J end by 3 bases, with 17 bases between. The CDR3 consists of 16 residues. From germline, CDR1 is SGDLS and CDR2 YYNGEE. CDR3: CASSVTTGRKEETQYF. In nucleotides, the CDR3 is TGTGCCAGCAGCGTGACGACAGGACGCAAGGAAGAGACCCAGTACTTC.

V gene TRBV18 combines with J gene TRBJ2-5, with a possible D match to TRBD2 (5 bases). Looked up from germline, CDR1 is KGHSH and CDR2 is LQKENI. CDR3 length: 14 amino acids. V lost 0 bases to trimming and J lost 5 bases, with 10 bases between them. The CDR3 DNA sequence: TGTGCCAGCTCACCACCGAGTAGCGCCGAGACCCAGTACTTC. Its translation is CASSPPSSAETQYF.